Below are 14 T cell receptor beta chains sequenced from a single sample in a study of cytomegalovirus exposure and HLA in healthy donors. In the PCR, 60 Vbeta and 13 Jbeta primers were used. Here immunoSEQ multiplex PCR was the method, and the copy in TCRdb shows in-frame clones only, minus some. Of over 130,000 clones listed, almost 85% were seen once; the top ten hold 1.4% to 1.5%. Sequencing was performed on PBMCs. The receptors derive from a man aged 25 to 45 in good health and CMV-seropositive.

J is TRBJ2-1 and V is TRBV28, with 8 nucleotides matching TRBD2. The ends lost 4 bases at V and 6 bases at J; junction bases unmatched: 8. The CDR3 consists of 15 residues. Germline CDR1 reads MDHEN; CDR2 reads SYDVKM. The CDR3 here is CASSSPGGDANEQFF. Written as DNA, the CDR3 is TGTGCCAGCAGTTCCCCGGGGGGGGACGCCAATGAGCAGTTCTTC.

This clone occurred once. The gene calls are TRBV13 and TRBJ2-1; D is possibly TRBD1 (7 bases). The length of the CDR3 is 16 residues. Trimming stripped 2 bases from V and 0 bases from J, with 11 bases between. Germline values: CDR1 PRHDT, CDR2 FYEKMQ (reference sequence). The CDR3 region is CASSLWGDSSYNEQFF. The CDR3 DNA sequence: TGTGCCAGCAGCTTATGGGGGGACAGCTCCTACAATGAGCAGTTCTTC.

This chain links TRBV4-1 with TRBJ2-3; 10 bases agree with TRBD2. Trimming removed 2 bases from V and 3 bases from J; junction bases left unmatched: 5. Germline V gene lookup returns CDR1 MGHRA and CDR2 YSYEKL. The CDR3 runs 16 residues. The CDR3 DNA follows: TGCGCCAGCAGCCAATCTAGCGGGGGAAGAACAGATACGCAGTATTTT. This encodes CASSQSSGGRTDTQYF.

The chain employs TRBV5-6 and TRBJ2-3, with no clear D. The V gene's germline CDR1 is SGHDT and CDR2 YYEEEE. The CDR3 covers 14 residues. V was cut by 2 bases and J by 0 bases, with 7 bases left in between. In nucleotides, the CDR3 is TGTGCCAGCAGCTTAGTTCAGAGCACAGATACGCAGTATTTT. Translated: CASSLVQSTDTQYF.

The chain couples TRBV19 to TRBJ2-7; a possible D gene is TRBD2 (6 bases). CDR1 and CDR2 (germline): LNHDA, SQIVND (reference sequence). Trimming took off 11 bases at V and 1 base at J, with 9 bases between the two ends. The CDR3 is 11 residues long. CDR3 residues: CAGGKSYEQYF. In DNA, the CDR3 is TGTGCCGGCGGGAAATCCTACGAGCAGTACTTC.

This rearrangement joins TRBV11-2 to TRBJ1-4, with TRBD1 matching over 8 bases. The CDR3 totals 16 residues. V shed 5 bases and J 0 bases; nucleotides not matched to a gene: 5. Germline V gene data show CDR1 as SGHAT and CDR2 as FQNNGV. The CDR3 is CASSPGQASTNEKLFF. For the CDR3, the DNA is TGTGCCAGCAGCCCGGGACAGGCCTCAACTAATGAAAAACTGTTTTTT.

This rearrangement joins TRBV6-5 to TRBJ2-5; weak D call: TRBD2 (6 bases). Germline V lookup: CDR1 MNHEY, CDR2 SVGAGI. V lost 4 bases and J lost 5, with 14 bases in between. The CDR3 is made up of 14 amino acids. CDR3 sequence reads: CASSFVAARETQYF. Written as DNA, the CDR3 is TGTGCCAGCAGTTTCGTAGCGGCCCGGGAGACCCAGTACTTC.

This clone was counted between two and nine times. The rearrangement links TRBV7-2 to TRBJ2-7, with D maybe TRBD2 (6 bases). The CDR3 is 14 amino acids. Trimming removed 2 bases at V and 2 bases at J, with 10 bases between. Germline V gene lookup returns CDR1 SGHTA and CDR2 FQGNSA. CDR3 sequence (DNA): TGTGCCAGCAGCTTATTGGGCGGGACCTACGAGCAGTACTTC. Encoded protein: CASSLLGGTYEQYF.

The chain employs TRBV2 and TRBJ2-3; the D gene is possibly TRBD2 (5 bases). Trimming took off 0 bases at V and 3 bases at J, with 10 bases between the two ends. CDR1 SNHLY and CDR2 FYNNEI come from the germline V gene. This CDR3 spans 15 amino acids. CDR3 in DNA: TGTGCCAGCAGTGAAGCGGGAGTGGGGACAGATACGCAGTATTTT. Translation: CASSEAGVGTDTQYF. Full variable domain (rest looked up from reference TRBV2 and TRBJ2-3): EPEVTQTPSHQVTQMGQEVILRCVPISNHLYFYWYRQILGQKVEFLVSFYNNEISEKSEIFDDQFSVERPDGSNFTLKIRSTKLEDSAMYFCASSEAGVGTDTQYFGPGTRLTVL.

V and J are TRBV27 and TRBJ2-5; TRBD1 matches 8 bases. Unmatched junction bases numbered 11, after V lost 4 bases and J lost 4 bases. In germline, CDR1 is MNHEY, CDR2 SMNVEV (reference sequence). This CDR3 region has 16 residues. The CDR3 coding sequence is TGTGCCAGCAGTTCGACAGGGGCGAGGGGCATAGAGACCCAGTACTTC. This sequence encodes CASSSTGARGIETQYF.

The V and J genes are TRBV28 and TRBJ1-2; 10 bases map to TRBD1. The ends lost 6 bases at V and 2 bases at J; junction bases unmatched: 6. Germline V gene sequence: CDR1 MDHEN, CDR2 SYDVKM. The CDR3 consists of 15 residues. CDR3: CASRATGQGNYGYTF. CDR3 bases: TGTGCCAGCAGGGCAACGGGACAGGGGAACTATGGCTACACCTTC.

Here the CDR3 DNA reads TGTGCCAGCAGCCCAACTAGCGGGGTATATGAGCAGTTCTTC. Its protein product is CASSPTSGVYEQFF. The V call is TRBV7-3, the J call TRBJ2-1, with 10 bases lining up with TRBD2. V shed 5 bases and J 8 bases; nucleotides not matched to a gene: 6. The germline CDR1 and CDR2 sequences are SGHTA and FQGTGA. CDR3 length: 14 residues. Variable domain in full (rest from reference TRBV7-3 and TRBJ2-1): GAGVSQTPSNKVTEKGKYVELRCDPISGHTALYWYRQSLGQGPEFLIYFQGTGAADDSGLPNDRFFAVRPEGSVSTLKIQRTERGDSAVYLCASSPTSGVYEQFFGPGTRLTVL.

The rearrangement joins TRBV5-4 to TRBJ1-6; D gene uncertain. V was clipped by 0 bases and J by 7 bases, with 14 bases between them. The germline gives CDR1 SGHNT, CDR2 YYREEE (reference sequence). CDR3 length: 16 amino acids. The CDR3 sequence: CASSLGGTASNSPLHF. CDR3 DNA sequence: TGTGCCAGCAGCTTGGGTGGTACAGCATCCAATTCACCCCTCCACTTT.

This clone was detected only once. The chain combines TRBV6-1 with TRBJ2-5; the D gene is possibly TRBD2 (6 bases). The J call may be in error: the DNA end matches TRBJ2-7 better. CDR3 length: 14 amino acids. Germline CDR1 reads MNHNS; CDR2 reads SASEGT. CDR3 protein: CASRWASDLYEQYF. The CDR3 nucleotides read TGTGCCAGCAGGTGGGCTAGCGACCTCTACGAGCAGTACTTC.